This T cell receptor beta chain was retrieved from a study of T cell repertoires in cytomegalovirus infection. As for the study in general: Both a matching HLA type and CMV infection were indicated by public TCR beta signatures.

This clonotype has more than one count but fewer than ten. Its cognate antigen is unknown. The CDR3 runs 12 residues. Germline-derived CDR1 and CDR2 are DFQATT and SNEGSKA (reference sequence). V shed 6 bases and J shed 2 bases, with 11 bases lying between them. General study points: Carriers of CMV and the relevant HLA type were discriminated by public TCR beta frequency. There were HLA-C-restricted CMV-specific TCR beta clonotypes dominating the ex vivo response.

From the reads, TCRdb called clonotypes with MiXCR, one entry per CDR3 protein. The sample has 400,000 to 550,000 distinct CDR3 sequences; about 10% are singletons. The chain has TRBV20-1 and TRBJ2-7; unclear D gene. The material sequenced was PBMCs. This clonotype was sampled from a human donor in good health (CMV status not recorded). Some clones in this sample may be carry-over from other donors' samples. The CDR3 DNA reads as TGCAGTGCCGACCGGAATACCTACGAGCAGTACTTC. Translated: CSADRNTYEQYF.